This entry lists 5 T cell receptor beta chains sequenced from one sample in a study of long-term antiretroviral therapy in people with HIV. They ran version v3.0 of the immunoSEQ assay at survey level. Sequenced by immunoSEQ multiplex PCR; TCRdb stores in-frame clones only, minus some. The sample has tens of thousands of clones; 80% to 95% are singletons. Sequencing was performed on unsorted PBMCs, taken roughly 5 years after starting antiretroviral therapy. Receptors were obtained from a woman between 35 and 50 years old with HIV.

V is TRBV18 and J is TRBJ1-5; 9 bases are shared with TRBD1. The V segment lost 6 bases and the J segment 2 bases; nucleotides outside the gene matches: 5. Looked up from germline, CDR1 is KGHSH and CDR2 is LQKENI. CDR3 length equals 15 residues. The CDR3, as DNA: TGTGCCAGCTCTGCGGACAGGGGAGGCAATCAGCCCCAGCATTTT. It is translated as CASSADRGGNQPQHF.

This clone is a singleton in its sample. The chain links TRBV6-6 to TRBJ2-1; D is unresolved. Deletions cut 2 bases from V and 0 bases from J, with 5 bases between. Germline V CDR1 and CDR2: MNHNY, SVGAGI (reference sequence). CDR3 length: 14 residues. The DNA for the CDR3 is TGTGCCAGCAGTTACCCCAACTCCTACAATGAGCAGTTCTTC. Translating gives CASSYPNSYNEQFF.

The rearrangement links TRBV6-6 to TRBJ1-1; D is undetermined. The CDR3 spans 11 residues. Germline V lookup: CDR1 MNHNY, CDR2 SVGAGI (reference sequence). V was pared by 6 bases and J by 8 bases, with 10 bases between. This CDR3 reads CASRARLEAFF. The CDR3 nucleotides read TGTGCCAGCAGGGCCCGGCTGGAAGCTTTCTTT.

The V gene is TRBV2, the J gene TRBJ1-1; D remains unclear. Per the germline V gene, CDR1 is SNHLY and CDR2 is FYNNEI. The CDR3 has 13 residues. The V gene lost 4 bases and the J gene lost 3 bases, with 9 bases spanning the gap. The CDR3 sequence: CASSALEDTEAFF. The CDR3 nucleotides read TGTGCCAGCAGTGCCCTAGAAGACACTGAAGCTTTCTTT.

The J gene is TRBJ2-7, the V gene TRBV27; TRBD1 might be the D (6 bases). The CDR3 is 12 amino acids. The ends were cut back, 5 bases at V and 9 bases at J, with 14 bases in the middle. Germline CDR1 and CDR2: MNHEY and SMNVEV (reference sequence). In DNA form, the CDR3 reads TGTGCCAGCAGTCCCGGGACACCAAGGCAGTACTTC. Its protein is CASSPGTPRQYF.